This TCR beta chain was documented in a study of CD8 T cells in ankylosing spondylitis. Findings and limits, study-wide: Clones linked to disease, bearing a CD8+ phenotype, were relatively rare in peripheral blood. Ankylosing spondylitis blood appeared to carry a characteristic TCR beta motif of several highly homologous variants.

The length of the CDR3 is 14 residues. The germline V and J ends were trimmed by 0 bases and 6 bases, with 10 bases remaining between them. The germline V gene has CDR1 MGHRA and CDR2 YSYEKL. For this clonotype: What it binds is not known.

TCRdb reprocessed the 5' RACE reads with MiXCR, giving one entry per CDR3 protein. Of around 770,000 distinct CDR3 sequences in the sample, over 15% are singletons; the top ten hold around a fifth. Specimen: blood, either unsorted or a sorted T cell fraction (not recorded which). The sequence derives from a male donor with ankylosing spondylitis. This chain joins TRBV4-1 and TRBJ2-3; D call uncertain. CDR3 DNA: TGCGCCAGCAGCCAAGATCAGTGGAGCGATACGCAGTATTTT. Encoded protein: CASSQDQWSDTQYF.